This entry is about one T cell receptor (beta chain). Its cognate antigen has yet to be identified. Nothing much larger sits one base from this clone, and base qualities are not available. These data come from a study of shared clonotypes between healthy human individuals (dated by TCRdb to about 2020). The study in broad terms: The cohort included three men and a couple of women between 18 and 49 years of age. Per donor, three plates each were used for CD4 naive and CD4 memory, two for CD8 naive, and one for CD8 memory. To estimate repertoire size and how much clonotype sharing occurs between individuals, the study deeply sequenced the blood TCR repertoires of about five healthy adults. To increase sequencing depth and limit assay-specific biases, different laboratories used diverse techniques to prepare libraries and sequence TCR repertoires. Per donor, leukapheresis produced somewhere between about 0.94 and 8.9 billion PBMCs. General study outcomes and caveats: Across a handful of donors, approximately 5% of naive CD4, 3% to 3.5% of naive CD8, roughly 2.3% of memory CD4, and 0.3% to 0.45% of memory CD8 clonotypes were shared. Larger estimated clonotype richness was generally found for naive subsets than for memory subsets. Pairwise subsampling led to the expectation that sequencing depth would affect the degree of clonotype sharing among donors. Incomplete sequencing was indicated by rarefaction of sorted-subset datasets, despite the large sequencing depth. Because the study included a small number of donors, the genetic and exposure-history diversity represented was limited. Higher generation probabilities were observed for clonotypes shared by all four sorted-subset donors than for non-shared clonotypes. Sampling was restricted to blood, and TCR repertoires in tissues likely differ from the TCR repertoires found in blood.

The donors were healthy, HIV-negative adults with no recently reported acute infections or vaccinations. Every donor was a Caucasian adult residing in Nashville, Tennessee, USA. CD4+ T cells were enriched through magnetic negative selection, after which naive cells were positively selected on CD45RA and the remaining negative fraction served as the memory subset. After blood collection by leukapheresis, PBMCs were isolated using Ficoll-Histopaque density gradient centrifugation and then cryopreserved in the vapor phase of liquid nitrogen. Analytical flow cytometry was used to check the purity and quantity of each magnetically sorted T cell population. Genomic DNA was isolated from each sorted fraction and quantified by UV absorbance on a Nanodrop 2000c. Measured from the cysteine to the phenylalanine, the CDR3 is 13 residues long. CDR3 DNA is the only sequence kept; it has 39 bases, read in frame from the first base. CDR1 and CDR2 (SGHRS, YFSETQ) derive from the germline V gene. Trimming removed 0 bases from V and 7 bases from J, leaving 10 bases between the germline ends.

Using the deep immunoSEQ assay, TCR CDR3 regions were amplified from genomic DNA by multiplex PCR. Genomic DNA extracted from each cell subset was distributed evenly over all wells of several immunoSEQ 96-well plates, and each plate served as one replicate. For sorted subsets, each replicate PCR was loaded with approximately 0.2 ug genomic DNA, equivalent to about 30,000 T cell genomes. Purified libraries were quantified with a Qubit 3.0 fluorometer, sized on a Bioanalyzer 2100, and re-quantified with the KAPA Library Quantification kit. Each immunoSEQ 96-well plate was sequenced on its own single-read 150-cycle Illumina NextSeq 550 flow cell. The original pipeline was this. Because the immunoSEQ output included only junctional sequences and no quality scores, the filtering could not be the same as the filtering used for full-length reads. To assign V/J genes and CDR3, sequences were annotated using PyIR, a Python wrapper for IgBLAST v1.9, with IMGT germline references. Reads with weak V/J assignments (E-value above 1e-6), missing CDR3, stop codons, out-of-frame junctions, or ambiguous translated residues were removed. A V3J clonotype was defined by an identical inferred V gene, J gene, and CDR3 amino acid sequence. Percentage overlap between repertoires was calculated by dividing the number of shared unique clonotypes by the size of the smaller repertoire. Richness of each repertoire was evaluated using RTK rarefaction, the Chao1 estimator, and Recon v2.1 estimates of unobserved clonotypes. Generation probabilities were computed with OLGA for all TCRbeta clonotypes obtained by the gDNA method from several donors. In TCRdb, the immuneACCESS table is reduced to in-frame sequences with V and J assigned. These tables do not hold every clone; where another copy was compared, an unresolved V gene accounts for under half, and the others remain unexplained. V and J calls and clone size come straight from that table; D and trimming were deduced from the DNA. This sample is represented by fewer than 1.8 million clones; approximately 98.5% of them were singletons. The biggest ten clones account for approximately 0.4% of the sample.

This clonotype originated in a man between 25 and 39 years old in good health. The sample taken for sequencing was naive CD4+ T cells sorted from blood. Reading the label with the study, this specimen's cell subset or site is: CD45RA+ positively selected. The sequence is built from TRBV5-1 and TRBJ2-5; the D segment cannot be called with confidence. The DNA sequence is TGCGCCAGCAGCTTGGATGGGGTCGGGACCCAGTACTTC. This translates into CASSLDGVGTQYF.